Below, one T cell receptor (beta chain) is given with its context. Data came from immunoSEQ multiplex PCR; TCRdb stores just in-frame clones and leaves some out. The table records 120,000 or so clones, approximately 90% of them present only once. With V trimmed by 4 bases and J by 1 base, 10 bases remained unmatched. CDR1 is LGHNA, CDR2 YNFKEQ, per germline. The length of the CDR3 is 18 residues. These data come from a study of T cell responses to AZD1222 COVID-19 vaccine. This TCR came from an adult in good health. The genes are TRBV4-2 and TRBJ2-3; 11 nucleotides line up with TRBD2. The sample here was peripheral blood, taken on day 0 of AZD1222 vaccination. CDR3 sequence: CASSRGSGRAAGTDTQYF. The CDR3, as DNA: TGTGCCAGCAGCCGGGGTAGCGGGAGGGCCGCCGGCACAGATACGCAGTATTTT.